The clone carrying this T cell receptor beta chain was detected only once. A junction boundary mismatches the germline segment, possibly from a read error. TCRdb re-analysed the RACE reads in MiXCR, keeping a single row per CDR3 protein. Of tens of thousands of distinct CDR3 sequences in the sample, under 11% are singletons; the top ten hold approximately 4.7%. The germline V gene has CDR1 DFQATT and CDR2 SNEGSKA (reference sequence). The CDR3 loop spans 15 amino acids. Time point indicated: patch test 2, 6 weeks after DPC sensitization. Indicated treatment: therapeutic diphenylcyclopropenone sensitization with weekly scalp DPC. Alopecia patients deemed DPC-suitable, aged 18 to 70, excluding pregnancy. The data are from a study of human T cells and chemical hapten exposure.

The sequence was obtained from a woman in her forties or fifties with alopecia areata. Some clones in this sample may be carry-over from other donors' samples. V and J are TRBV20-1 and TRBJ2-1; 7 positions agree with TRBD2. The input for sequencing was whole blood, taken in connection with sensitization to the hapten diphenylcyclopropenone (DPC). CDR3 region: CSARGGFSGNNVQFF. Written as DNA, the CDR3 is TGCAGTGCTAGGGGAGGGTTTAGCGGCAACAATGTGCAGTTCTTC.